This T cell receptor (beta chain) was obtained from a study of blood T cell repertoires in COVID-19 (TCRdb year 2020). Concerning the study at large: Samples covering the acute and convalescent phases of COVID-19 were provided by collaborators in the United States, Italy and Spain. The material from the prospective study consisted of cDNA or gDNA derived from T cells, B-cell-depleted T cells, or PBMCs. The dataset comprised deeply sampled blood TCRbeta repertoires from subjects exposed to, actively infected with, or recovered from COVID-19. The repertoires were made available in a free public database intended to serve as a resource for research on the immune response to SARS-CoV-2. Samples came from the ongoing ImmuneRACE study (first 160 participants) plus 1,254 subjects from 6 global collaborators. A de-identified subject ID, COVID-19 status, age in years and sex were almost always included in the sample metadata. Where available, HLA class I and class II types were obtained from metadata supplied by the sample provider rather than from assay-based typing.

Ends trimmed: V by 2 bases, J by 4 bases; bases unmatched to a gene: 4. The CDR3 numbers 15 residues from cysteine through phenylalanine. Left in the record is the CDR3 DNA by itself, 45 bases read in frame from the first base. The CDR1 and CDR2 encoded by the germline V gene are ENHRY and SYGVKD. TCRbeta CDR3 regions were amplified from genomic DNA by means of the immunoSEQ Assay, a bias-controlled multiplex PCR. The original pipeline was this. Nucleated cell counts per sample were estimated from amplification of reference gene primers within the assay. To quantify the absolute abundance of each unique TCRbeta CDR3 rearrangement, sequence reads were collapsed and filtered. For each sample, productive Simpson clonality was calculated as the square root of Simpson's diversity index over productive rearrangements. TCRdb took this table from immuneACCESS and kept in-frame rearrangements with V and J called. Such tables lack part of the clones; where checked against another copy, unresolved V genes explain under half of the gap, and the rest is unexplained. V and J calls and clone size are given by that table; D and trimming were obtained from the DNA. Within this sample are about 79,000 clones, with 85% to 90% of them counted one time only. Of the sample, approximately 15% is held by the ten largest clones.

Whole blood was collected in K2EDTA tubes by collaborating institutions according to the institutions' own protocols. For TCRbeta analysis, collaborator samples were shipped as frozen whole blood, as isolated PBMCs, or as DNA extracted from either sample type. General study outcomes and caveats: How much clinical and demographic metadata was included differed by source and by participant, and the metadata was provided uncurated.

For this clone: Its antigen specificity is not known. No much larger clonotype is one base removed from it; base qualities were not supplied.

Material: peripheral blood. In this chain, TRBV10-3 is recombined with TRBJ2-7; TRBD1 aligns with 11 central bases. This TCR was sampled from a man in his 70s with active or convalescent COVID-19. The DNA sequence is as follows: TGTGCCATCAGTGAGGGACAGGGGGCATTGTACGAGCAGTACTTC. The translation is CAISEGQGALYEQYF.